The T cell receptor (beta chain) described here comes from a study of T cells in women clearing cervical HPV infection. Overall study context: Case blood drawn at lesion detection; control blood after infection cleared.

TCR beta CDR3 amplified by multiplex PCR from roughly 1,100 ng genomic DNA. Sequenced by immunoSEQ multiplex PCR; TCRdb stores in-frame clones only, minus some. The sample has more than 20,000 clones; the top ten hold less than 6%. In regard to this clone: Its antigen remains unidentified. The CDR3 goes on 3 residues after the read ends, and that part is filled in from the germline J gene.

After removal of 2 bases from V and 8 bases from J, the junction contained 8 bases not matched to a gene. Germline values: CDR1 SGHTA, CDR2 FQGTGA. The CDR3 sequence is 15 residues long. General observations from the study: Cases carried less TRBV6-7 than controls: approximately 0.1% versus 0.16%. It is unknown whether associations predate infection; no effector/memory or HPV-specific sorting.

The J gene is TRBJ2-1, the V gene TRBV7-3; 8 positions match TRBD2. This sequence was found in a woman between 18 and 70 years old with a cervical HPV16 infection that either progressed to CIN3+ or cleared (not recorded which). Sequencing used blood buffy coat. This CDR3 is CASSLAGGRWDEQFF. Incomplete CDR3 DNA: TGTGCCAGCAGCTTAGCCGGCGGGAGGTGGGATGAG.